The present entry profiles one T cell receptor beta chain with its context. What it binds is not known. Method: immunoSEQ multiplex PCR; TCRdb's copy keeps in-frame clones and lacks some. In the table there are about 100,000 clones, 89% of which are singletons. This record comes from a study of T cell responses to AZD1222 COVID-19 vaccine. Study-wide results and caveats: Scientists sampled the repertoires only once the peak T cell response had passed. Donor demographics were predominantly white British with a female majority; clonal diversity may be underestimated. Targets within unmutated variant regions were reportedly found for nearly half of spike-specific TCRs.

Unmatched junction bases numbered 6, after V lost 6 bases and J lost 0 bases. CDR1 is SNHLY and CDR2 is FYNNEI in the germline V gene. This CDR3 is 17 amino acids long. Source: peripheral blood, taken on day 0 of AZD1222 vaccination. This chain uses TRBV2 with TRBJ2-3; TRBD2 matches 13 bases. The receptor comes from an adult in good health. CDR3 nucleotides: TGTGCCAGCAGGCCGGGACTAGCGGGACCTAGCACAGATACGCAGTATTTT. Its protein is CASRPGLAGPSTDTQYF.